Below, 14 T cell receptor beta chains from the same sample are listed, as sequenced in a study of control samples from healthy donors and cancer patients. Using immunoSEQ multiplex PCR, the repertoire was profiled, and TCRdb retains in-frame clones only, with some absent. In the table there are just over 80,000 clones, roughly 93% of which are singletons. Specimen: blood. These receptors originate from a young woman in good health.

V usage is TRBV5-1 and J usage is TRBJ2-5, with no clear D. V dropped 4 bases and J dropped 4 bases, with 11 bases sitting between them. Looked up from germline, CDR1 is SGHRS and CDR2 is YFSETQ. The length of the CDR3 is 13 residues. The CDR3 region is CASSPPGGETQYF. The DNA for the CDR3 is TGCGCCAGCAGCCCCCCGGGCGGAGAGACCCAGTACTTC.

V gene TRBV19 combines with J gene TRBJ2-7; the D gene is possibly TRBD1 (6 bases). CDR3 length: 16 amino acids. Germline CDR1 LNHDA, CDR2 SQIVND (reference sequence). V was trimmed by 6 bases and J by 2 bases, leaving 20 bases between them. The DNA of the CDR3 is TGTGCCAGTAGACCGACCGGGACACCGGCACCCTACGAGCAGTACTTC. Translation gives CASRPTGTPAPYEQYF.

The V gene is TRBV6-1, the J gene TRBJ1-6; perhaps TRBD1 as D (6 bases). The CDR3 consists of 16 residues. Germline V gene sequence: CDR1 MNHNS, CDR2 SASEGT. V lost 0 bases and J 6 bases, leaving 12 bases between the germline ends. This CDR3 is CASSEAPGGLNSPLHF. The CDR3 DNA reads TGTGCCAGCAGTGAAGCCCCCGGGGGCCTTAATTCACCCCTCCACTTT.

The V gene is TRBV6-5, the J gene TRBJ1-1, with 7 bases lining up with TRBD1. The J segment lost 1 base and the V segment lost 7 bases, leaving 9 bases of the junction unmatched. CDR3 length equals 15 residues. Per germline, CDR1 MNHEY and CDR2 SVGAGI. The CDR3, as DNA: TGTGCCAGCACCCGATTCCGGGACAGGAACACTGAAGCTTTCTTT. Encoded protein: CASTRFRDRNTEAFF.

The chain couples TRBV6-5 to TRBJ2-7; D remains ambiguous. Per the germline V gene, CDR1 is MNHEY and CDR2 is SVGAGI. The germline V and J ends were trimmed by 1 base and 0 bases, with 13 bases remaining between them. This CDR3 has 16 residues. CDR3 in amino acids: CASSYFAAASSYEQYF. CDR3 bases: TGTGCCAGCAGTTACTTTGCGGCGGCCAGCTCCTACGAGCAGTACTTC.

As regards this clone: This sample also contains other DNA sequences that code for the same CDR3. The chain combines TRBV19 with TRBJ2-5; 12 bases map to TRBD1. The germline V gene encodes CDR1 LNHDA and CDR2 SQIVND (reference sequence). V shed 10 bases, J shed 5 bases, and the junction held 5 bases outside the gene matches. CDR3 size: 13 residues. The chain's CDR3 is CATGTGGQETQYF. In DNA form, the CDR3 reads TGTGCCACCGGGACAGGGGGCCAGGAGACCCAGTACTTC.

The V call is TRBV9, the J call TRBJ2-7; D might be TRBD2 (6 bases). Trimming removed 0 bases from V and 0 bases from J, with 13 bases in between. This CDR3 comprises 16 residues. In germline, CDR1 is SGDLS, CDR2 YYNGEE. CDR3 sequence (DNA): TGTGCCAGCAGCGTAGACGGCGGGGTCAGCTCCTACGAGCAGTACTTC. Protein product: CASSVDGGVSSYEQYF.

The chain combines TRBV7-2 with TRBJ2-5, with D perhaps TRBD2 (6 bases). Germline V CDR1 and CDR2: SGHTA, FQGNSA. The CDR3 contains 13 residues. The V gene lost 5 bases and the J gene lost 5 bases, with 12 bases spanning the gap. The CDR3 here is CASSPRLEETQYF. The CDR3, as DNA: TGTGCCAGCAGCCCCCGACTAGAGGAGACCCAGTACTTC. The variable domain in full, with the rest retrieved from reference TRBV7-2 and TRBJ2-5, is GAGVSQSPSNKVTEKGKDVELRCDPISGHTALYWYRQSLGQGLEFLIYFQGNSAPDKSGLPSDRFSAERTGGSVSTLTIQRTQQEDSAVYLCASSPRLEETQYFGPGTRLLVL.

The chain links TRBV10-1 to TRBJ1-1; maybe TRBD1 (5 bases). V dropped 8 bases and J dropped 6 bases, with 13 bases sitting between them. The CDR3 is 12 residues long. Germline V gives CDR1 WNHNN, CDR2 SYGVQD (reference sequence). Here the CDR3 reads CASSGPTSEAFF. The CDR3 coding sequence is TGCGCCAGCTCGGGACCGACATCTGAAGCTTTCTTT.

J is TRBJ2-7 and V is TRBV5-1, with D possibly called TRBD1 or TRBD2 (5 bases each). Germline CDR1 is SGHRS and CDR2 is YFSETQ. Trimming left V 0 bases short and J 0 bases short, with 16 bases between. This CDR3 is 17 amino acids long. The DNA of the CDR3 is TGCGCCAGCAGCTTGGACTCGCGCGCAGGGAGCTCCTACGAGCAGTACTTC. Amino acid sequence: CASSLDSRAGSSYEQYF.

The V call is TRBV5-1, the J call TRBJ2-1; TRBD2 matches 8 bases. This CDR3 has 15 amino acids. V lost 5 bases to trimming and J lost 9 bases; unmatched junction nucleotides: 13. CDR1 is SGHRS, CDR2 YFSETQ, per germline. In nucleotides, the CDR3 is TGCGCCAGCAGTACCGGGACTAGGTACGAGGGTGAGCAGTTCTTC. It specifies CASSTGTRYEGEQFF.

The chain combines TRBV5-1 with TRBJ1-5; D is uncertain. This CDR3 is 14 amino acids long. V was shortened by 4 bases and J by 5 bases, with 13 bases between the two germline ends. From germline, CDR1 is SGHRS and CDR2 YFSETQ. CDR3 sequence: CASSTDGPHQPQHF. The CDR3 nucleotides read TGCGCCAGCAGCACAGACGGGCCCCATCAGCCCCAGCATTTT.

The chain carries TRBV7-2 and TRBJ1-5; D is uncertain. This CDR3 has 15 residues. Trimming took off 4 bases at V and 3 bases at J, with 13 bases between the two ends. Germline V lookup: CDR1 SGHTA, CDR2 FQGNSA. For the CDR3, the DNA is TGTGCCAGCAGCTCCCGAGACGGAAACAATCAGCCCCAGCATTTT. It yields the protein CASSSRDGNNQPQHF.

In its sample, this clone was seen a few times. This sequence joins TRBV27 and TRBJ2-1; D is unresolved. Germline values: CDR1 MNHEY, CDR2 SMNVEV (reference sequence). The CDR3 consists of 12 residues. V was shortened by 6 bases and J by 8 bases, with 11 bases between the two germline ends. The DNA for the CDR3 is TGTGCCAGCAGAATGTCAGTCCATGAGCAGTTCTTC. This gives the protein CASRMSVHEQFF.